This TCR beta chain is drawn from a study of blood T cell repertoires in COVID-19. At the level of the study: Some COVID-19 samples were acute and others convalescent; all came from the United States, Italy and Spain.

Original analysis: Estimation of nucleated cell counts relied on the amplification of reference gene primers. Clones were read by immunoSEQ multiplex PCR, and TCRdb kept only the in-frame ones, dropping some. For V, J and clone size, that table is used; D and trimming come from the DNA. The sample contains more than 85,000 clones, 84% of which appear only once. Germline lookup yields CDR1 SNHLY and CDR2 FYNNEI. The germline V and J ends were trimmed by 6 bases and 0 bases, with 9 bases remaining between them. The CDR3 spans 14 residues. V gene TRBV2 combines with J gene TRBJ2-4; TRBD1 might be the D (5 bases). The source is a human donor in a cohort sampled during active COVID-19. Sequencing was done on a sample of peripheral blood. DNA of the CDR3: TGTGCCAGCAGGACAGAACTAGCCAAAAACATTCAGTACTTC. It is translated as CASRTELAKNIQYF.